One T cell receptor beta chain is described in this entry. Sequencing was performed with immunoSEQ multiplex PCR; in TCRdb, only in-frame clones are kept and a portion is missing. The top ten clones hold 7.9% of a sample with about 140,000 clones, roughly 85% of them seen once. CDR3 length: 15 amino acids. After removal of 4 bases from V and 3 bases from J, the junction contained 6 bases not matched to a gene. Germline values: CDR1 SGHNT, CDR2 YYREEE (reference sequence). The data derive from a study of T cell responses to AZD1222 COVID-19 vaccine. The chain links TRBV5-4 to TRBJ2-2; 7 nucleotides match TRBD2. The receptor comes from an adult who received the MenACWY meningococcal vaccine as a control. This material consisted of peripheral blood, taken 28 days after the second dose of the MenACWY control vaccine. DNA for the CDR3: TGTGCCAGCAGCACCCTCGCGGGAGACACCGGGGAGCTGTTTTTT. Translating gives CASSTLAGDTGELFF.